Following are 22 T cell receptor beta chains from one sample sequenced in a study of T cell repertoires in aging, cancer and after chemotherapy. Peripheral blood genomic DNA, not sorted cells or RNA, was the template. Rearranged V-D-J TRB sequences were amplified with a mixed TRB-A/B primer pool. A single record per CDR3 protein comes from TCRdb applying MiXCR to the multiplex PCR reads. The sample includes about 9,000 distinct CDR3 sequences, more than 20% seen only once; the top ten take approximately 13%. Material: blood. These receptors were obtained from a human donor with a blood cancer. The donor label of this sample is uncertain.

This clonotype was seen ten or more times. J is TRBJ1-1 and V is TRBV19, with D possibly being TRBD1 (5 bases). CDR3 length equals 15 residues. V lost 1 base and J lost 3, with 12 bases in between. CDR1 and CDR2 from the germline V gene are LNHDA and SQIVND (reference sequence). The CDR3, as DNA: TGTGCCAGTAGTATAGGACCCAGAGGGGACACTGAAGCTTTCTTT. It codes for CASSIGPRGDTEAFF.

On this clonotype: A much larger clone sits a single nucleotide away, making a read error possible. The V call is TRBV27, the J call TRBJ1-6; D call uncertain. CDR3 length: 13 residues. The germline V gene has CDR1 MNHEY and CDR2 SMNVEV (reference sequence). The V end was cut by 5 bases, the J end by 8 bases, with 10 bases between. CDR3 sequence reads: CASSNGPYSPLHF. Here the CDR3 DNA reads TGTGCCAGCAGTAACGGGCCCTATTCACCCCTCCACTTT.

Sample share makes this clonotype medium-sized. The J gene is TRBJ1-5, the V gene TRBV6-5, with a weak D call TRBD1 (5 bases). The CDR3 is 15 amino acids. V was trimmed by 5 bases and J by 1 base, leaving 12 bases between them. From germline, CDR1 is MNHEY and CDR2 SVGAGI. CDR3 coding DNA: TGTGCCAGCAGTGATGAGGGGATCAGCAATCAGCCCCAGCATTTT. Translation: CASSDEGISNQPQHF.

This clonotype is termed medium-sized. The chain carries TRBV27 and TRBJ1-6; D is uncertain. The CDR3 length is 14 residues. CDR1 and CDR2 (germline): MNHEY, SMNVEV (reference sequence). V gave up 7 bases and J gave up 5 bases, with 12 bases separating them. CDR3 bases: TGTGCCAGCACCCCCCTCGGAAATAATTCACCCCTCCACTTT. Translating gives CASTPLGNNSPLHF.

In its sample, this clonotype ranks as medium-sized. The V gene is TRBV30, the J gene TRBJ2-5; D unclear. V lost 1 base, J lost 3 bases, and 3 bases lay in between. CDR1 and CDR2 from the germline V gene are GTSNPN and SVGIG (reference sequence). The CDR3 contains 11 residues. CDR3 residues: CAWSAEETQYF. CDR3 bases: TGTGCCTGGAGTGCAGAAGAGACCCAGTACTTC.

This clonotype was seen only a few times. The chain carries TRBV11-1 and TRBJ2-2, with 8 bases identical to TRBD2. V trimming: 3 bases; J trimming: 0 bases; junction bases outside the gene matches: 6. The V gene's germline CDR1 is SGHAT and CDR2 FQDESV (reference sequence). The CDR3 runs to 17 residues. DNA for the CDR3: TGTGCCAGCAGCTTTATCGGCGGGAGGACGAACACCGGGGAGCTGTTTTTT. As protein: CASSFIGGRTNTGELFF.

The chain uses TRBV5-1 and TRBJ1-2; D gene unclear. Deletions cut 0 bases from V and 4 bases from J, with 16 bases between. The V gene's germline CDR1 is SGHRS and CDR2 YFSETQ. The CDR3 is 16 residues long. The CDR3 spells CASSLEFRASAYGYTF. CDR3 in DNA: TGCGCCAGCAGCTTGGAATTTCGGGCCAGCGCCTATGGCTACACCTTC.

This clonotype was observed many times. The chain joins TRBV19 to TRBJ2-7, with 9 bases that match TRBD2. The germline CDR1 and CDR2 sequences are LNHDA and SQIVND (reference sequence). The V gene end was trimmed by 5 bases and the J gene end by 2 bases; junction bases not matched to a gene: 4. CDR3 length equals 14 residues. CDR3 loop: CASSAGGFAYEQYF. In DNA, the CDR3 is TGTGCCAGTAGTGCGGGAGGGTTCGCCTACGAGCAGTACTTC.

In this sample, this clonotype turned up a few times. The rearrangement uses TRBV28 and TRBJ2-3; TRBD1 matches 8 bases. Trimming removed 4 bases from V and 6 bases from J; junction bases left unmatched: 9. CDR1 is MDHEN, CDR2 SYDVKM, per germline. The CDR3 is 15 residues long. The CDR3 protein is CASSSGQGGWDTQYF. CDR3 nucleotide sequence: TGTGCCAGCAGTTCTGGACAGGGTGGGTGGGATACGCAGTATTTT. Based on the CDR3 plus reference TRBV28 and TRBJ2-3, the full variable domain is DVKVTQSSRYLVKRTGEKVFLECVQDMDHENMFWYRQDPGLGLRLIYFSYDVKMKEKGDIPEGYSVSREKKERFSLILESASTNQTSMYLCASSSGQGGWDTQYFGPGTRLTVL.

The CDR3 spells CASSLIGALGGSPLHF. CDR3 in DNA: TGTGCCAGCAGTTTGATTGGAGCTCTAGGGGGTTCACCCCTCCACTTT. The chain carries TRBV27 and TRBJ1-6; D is perhaps TRBD1 (6 bases). V was cut by 3 bases and J by 9 bases, with 18 bases left in between. This CDR3 comprises 16 residues. Germline values: CDR1 MNHEY, CDR2 SMNVEV (reference sequence).

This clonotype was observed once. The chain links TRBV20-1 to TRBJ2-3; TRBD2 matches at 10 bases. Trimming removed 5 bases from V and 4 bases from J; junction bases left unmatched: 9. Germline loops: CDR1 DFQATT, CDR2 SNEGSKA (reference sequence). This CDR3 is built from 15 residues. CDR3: CSAFISGRAADTQYF. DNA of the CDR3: TGCAGTGCTTTCATCAGCGGGAGGGCCGCAGATACGCAGTATTTT.

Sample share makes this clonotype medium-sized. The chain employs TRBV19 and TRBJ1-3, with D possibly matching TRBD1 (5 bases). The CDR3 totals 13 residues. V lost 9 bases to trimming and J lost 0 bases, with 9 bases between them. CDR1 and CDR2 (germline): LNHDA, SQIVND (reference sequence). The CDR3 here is CASGTLSGNTIYF. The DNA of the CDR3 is TGTGCCAGCGGGACCCTCTCTGGAAACACCATATATTTT.

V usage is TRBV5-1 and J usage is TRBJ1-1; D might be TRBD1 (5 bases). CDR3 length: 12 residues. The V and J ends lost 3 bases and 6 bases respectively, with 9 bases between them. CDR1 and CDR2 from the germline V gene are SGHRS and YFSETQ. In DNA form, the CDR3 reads TGCGCCAGCAGCTGGGGGGACGCTGAAGCTTTCTTT. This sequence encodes CASSWGDAEAFF.

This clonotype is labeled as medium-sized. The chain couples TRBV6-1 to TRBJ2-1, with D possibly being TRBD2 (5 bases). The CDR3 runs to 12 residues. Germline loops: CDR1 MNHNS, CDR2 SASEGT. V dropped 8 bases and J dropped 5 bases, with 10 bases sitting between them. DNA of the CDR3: TGTGCCAGCCGCCAACTAGACAATGAGCAGTTCTTC. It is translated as CASRQLDNEQFF.

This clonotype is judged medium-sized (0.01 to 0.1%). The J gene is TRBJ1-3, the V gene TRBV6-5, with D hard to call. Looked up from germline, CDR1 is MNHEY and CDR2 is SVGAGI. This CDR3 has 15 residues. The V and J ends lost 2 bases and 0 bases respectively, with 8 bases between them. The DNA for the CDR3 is TGTGCCAGCAGTTACACGGCAGTCTCTGGAAACACCATATATTTT. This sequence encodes CASSYTAVSGNTIYF.

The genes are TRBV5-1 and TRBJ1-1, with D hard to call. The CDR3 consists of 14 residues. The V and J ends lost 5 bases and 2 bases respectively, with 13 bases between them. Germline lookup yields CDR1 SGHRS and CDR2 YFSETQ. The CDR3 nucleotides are TGCGCCAGCAGAACCGCCGCAGCAAACACTGAAGCTTTCTTT. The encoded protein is CASRTAAANTEAFF.

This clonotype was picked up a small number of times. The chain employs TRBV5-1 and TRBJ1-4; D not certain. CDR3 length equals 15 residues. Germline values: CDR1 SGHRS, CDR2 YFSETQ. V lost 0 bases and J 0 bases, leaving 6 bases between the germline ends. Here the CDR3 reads CASSLGPATNEKLFF. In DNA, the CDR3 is TGCGCCAGCAGCTTGGGTCCAGCAACTAATGAAAAACTGTTTTTT.

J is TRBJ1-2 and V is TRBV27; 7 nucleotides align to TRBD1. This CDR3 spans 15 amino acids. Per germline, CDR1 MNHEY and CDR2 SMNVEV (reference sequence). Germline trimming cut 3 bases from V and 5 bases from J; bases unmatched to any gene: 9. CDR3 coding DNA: TGTGCCAGCAGTTTGAACACAGGGGCCAATTATGGCTACACCTTC. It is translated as CASSLNTGANYGYTF.

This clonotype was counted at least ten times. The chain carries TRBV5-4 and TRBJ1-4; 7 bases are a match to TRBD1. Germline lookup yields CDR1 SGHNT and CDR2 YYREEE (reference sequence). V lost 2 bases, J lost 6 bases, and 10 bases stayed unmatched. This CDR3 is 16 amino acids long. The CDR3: CASSLINRGGHEKLFF. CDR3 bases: TGTGCCAGCAGCTTAATAAACAGGGGCGGACATGAAAAACTGTTTTTT.

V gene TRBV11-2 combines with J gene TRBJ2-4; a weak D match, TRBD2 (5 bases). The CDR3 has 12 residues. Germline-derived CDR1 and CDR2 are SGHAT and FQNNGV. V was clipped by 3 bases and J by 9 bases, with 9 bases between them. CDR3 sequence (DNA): TGTGCCAGCAGCTTTCAAGAGGGCATTCAGTACTTC. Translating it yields CASSFQEGIQYF. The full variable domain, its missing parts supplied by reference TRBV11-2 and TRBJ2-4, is EAGVAQSPRYKIIEKRQSVAFWCNPISGHATLYWYQQILGQGPKLLIQFQNNGVVDDSQLPKDRFSAERLKGVDSTLKIQPAKLEDSAVYLCASSFQEGIQYFGAGTRLSVL.

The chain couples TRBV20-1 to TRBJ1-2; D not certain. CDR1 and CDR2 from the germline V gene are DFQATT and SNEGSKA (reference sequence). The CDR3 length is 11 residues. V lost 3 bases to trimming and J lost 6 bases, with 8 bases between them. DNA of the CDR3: TGCAGTGCTAGCCCCCTACATGGCTACACCTTC. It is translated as CSASPLHGYTF.

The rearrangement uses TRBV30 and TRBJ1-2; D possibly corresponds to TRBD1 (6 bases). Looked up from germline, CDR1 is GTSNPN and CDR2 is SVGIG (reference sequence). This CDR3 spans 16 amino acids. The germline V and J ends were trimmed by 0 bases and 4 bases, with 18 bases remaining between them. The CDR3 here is CAWSVPPTTGTYGYTF. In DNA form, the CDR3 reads TGTGCCTGGAGTGTACCGCCAACAACAGGGACCTATGGCTACACCTTC.